This T cell receptor beta chain came from a study of blood T cell repertoires in COVID-19. In the study overall: Both acute and convalescent COVID-19 samples were obtained from the United States, Italy and Spain. PBMCs, B-cell-depleted T cells, or T cells were the source of the cDNA or gDNA that made up the material.

This CDR3 spans 14 amino acids. V was trimmed by 10 bases and J by 6 bases, leaving 18 bases between them. In the source study's methods: Estimation of nucleated cell counts was performed using reference gene primer amplification. Generated by immunoSEQ multiplex PCR, the TCRdb table keeps only in-frame clones and is missing some. V and J calls and clone size are given by that table; D and trimming were obtained from the DNA. The sample holds about 290,000 clones, over 85% seen once. The chain combines TRBV23-1 with TRBJ1-4; D might be TRBD1 (6 bases). TRBV23-1 is an open reading frame, and its role is uncertain. The specimen sequenced was peripheral blood. The source is a woman in her thirties with COVID-19, enrolled during active disease. The CDR3 sequence: CATPEGVGDEKLFF. As DNA, the CDR3 is TGCGCCACCCCAGAGGGGGTAGGCGATGAAAAACTGTTTTTT.